The T cell receptor (beta chain) described here comes from a study of T cell responses to AZD1222 COVID-19 vaccine. Germline loops: CDR1 SGHDN, CDR2 FVKESK. Trimming left V 6 bases short and J 0 bases short, with 18 bases between. This CDR3 is built from 18 residues. About this clone itself: What it binds is unknown.

General observations from the study: Repertoire sampling was restricted to post-peak T cell response timepoints. Possibly, clonal diversity was underestimated; donors were largely white British and included more females. Baseline seropositivity occurred in only six AZD1222 recipients.

The method was immunoSEQ multiplex PCR; TCRdb's version includes in-frame clones alone and lacks a portion of them. This repertoire shows 100,000 to 150,000 clones, less than 95% found once; its top ten account for 4.4%. This material consisted of peripheral blood, taken on day 0 of MenACWY control vaccination. The chain has TRBV14 and TRBJ1-6, with D perhaps TRBD1 (6 bases). This clonotype originated in an adult in good health. The CDR3 DNA reads TGTGCCAGCAGTAAAAGCGCGGTACAGGGCTCCTATAATTCACCCCTCCACTTT. Translation gives CASSKSAVQGSYNSPLHF.